The T cell receptor beta chain under discussion was sequenced for a study of glioma-infiltrating T cells. Overall study findings and caveats: Gliomas, especially low-grade, showed above-expected tissue-blood divergence; non-neoplastic patients showed below.

The iRepertoire nested amplicon-rescue multiplex PCR amplified TCR alpha and beta CDR3s from RNA. TCRdb used MiXCR to reprocess the multiplex PCR reads, holding one entry per CDR3 protein. The profile shows over 80,000 distinct CDR3 sequences, roughly 40% of them singletons. Comments on this clonotype: The antigen is undetermined.

J was trimmed by 5 bases and V by 0 bases; bases with no gene match: 0. CDR3 length: 13 residues. The sequenced material came from glioma tissue, nonneoplastic brain tissue, or PBMCs (not recorded which). The TCR sequence derives from a human donor with low-grade glioma or glioblastoma, undergoing nonglioma brain surgery, or in good health (not recorded which). This rearrangement joins TRBV12-3 or TRBV12-4 to TRBJ2-7, with 8 bases identical to TRBD2. CDR3 in amino acids: CASSLASGNEQYF. For the CDR3, the DNA is TGTGCCAGCAGTTTAGCTAGCGGGAACGAGCAGTACTTC.